The 5 T cell receptor beta chains below come from one sample, sequenced in a study of blood T cell repertoires in COVID-19. Profiled with immunoSEQ multiplex PCR; TCRdb holds only in-frame clones, not every one. The table includes some 310,000 clones, around 87% detected once. Sequencing was done on a sample of peripheral blood. These receptors were taken from a man in his fifties or sixties with active or convalescent COVID-19.

This clone was recorded a few times. The V and J genes are TRBV5-1 and TRBJ1-4; 12 positions match TRBD1. CDR3 length: 15 amino acids. In germline, CDR1 is SGHRS, CDR2 YFSETQ. Losses at the gene ends were 4 bases for V and 7 bases for J; bases not matched to a gene: 5. The CDR3 sequence is CASSQGTGGFEKLFF. The CDR3 DNA follows: TGCGCCAGCAGCCAGGGGACAGGGGGCTTTGAAAAACTGTTTTTT.

This clone was seen more than once but under ten times. The chain links TRBV28 to TRBJ1-1; no firm D call. The CDR3 loop spans 14 amino acids. Trimming pared 2 bases from V and 4 bases from J, leaving 11 bases between. The germline V gene encodes CDR1 MDHEN and CDR2 SYDVKM. The CDR3 coding sequence is TGTGCCAGCAGTTTAGATGCGGCGTTCACTGAAGCTTTCTTT. Translating gives CASSLDAAFTEAFF.

The chain combines TRBV28 with TRBJ1-1, with D hard to call. This CDR3 has 14 amino acids. Trimming pared 2 bases from V and 3 bases from J, leaving 10 bases between. Germline assignment: CDR1 MDHEN and CDR2 SYDVKM. In nucleotides, the CDR3 is TGTGCCAGCAGTTTAATGGGGAGGGACACTGAAGCTTTCTTT. This sequence encodes CASSLMGRDTEAFF.

The rearrangement joins TRBV6-5 to TRBJ2-3; possible D gene TRBD2, 7 bases. Trimming left V 7 bases short and J 1 base short, with 12 bases between. CDR1 and CDR2 (germline): MNHEY, SVGAGI. The CDR3 length is 14 residues. The CDR3 DNA follows: TGTGCCAGCAAGGGGGGGCCGGGCACAGATACGCAGTATTTT. Translation gives CASKGGPGTDTQYF.

The chain employs TRBV24-1 and TRBJ1-2; 9 positions agree with TRBD1. CDR1 is KGHDR, CDR2 SFDVKD, per germline. CDR3 length equals 16 residues. V lost 3 bases, J lost 4 bases, and 8 bases stayed unmatched. The CDR3 region is CATSDGPPGQGYGYTF. CDR3 DNA: TGTGCCACCAGTGATGGGCCTCCGGGACAGGGCTATGGCTACACCTTC.